These 3 T cell receptor beta chains originate from one sample sequenced in a study of blood T cell repertoires in COVID-19. TCRdb's copy holds only in-frame clones and misses some; the assay was immunoSEQ multiplex PCR. The sample records 200,000 or so clones, roughly 85% being singletons. Material for sequencing was peripheral blood. These receptors all come from a man in his sixties with acute or convalescent COVID-19.

V usage is TRBV28 and J usage is TRBJ2-7; 7 bases fit TRBD2. This CDR3 spans 16 amino acids. The germline gives CDR1 MDHEN, CDR2 SYDVKM. Trimming cost V 3 bases and J 0 bases; bases outside gene matches: 8. DNA of the CDR3: TGTGCCAGCAGTTTTTCGTACAGCGGGGCCTCCTACGAGCAGTACTTC. It codes for CASSFSYSGASYEQYF.

This chain uses TRBV4-1 with TRBJ2-2; TRBD2 matches at 8 bases. The CDR3 totals 17 residues. CDR1 MGHRA and CDR2 YSYEKL come from the germline V gene. V was pared by 1 base and J by 5 bases, with 9 bases of the junction left unmatched. Written as DNA, the CDR3 is TGCGCCAGCAGCCAAGCGGCTAGCGGGTCGATGACCGGGGAGCTGTTTTTT. Its protein is CASSQAASGSMTGELFF.

This clone has only one observation. The rearrangement links TRBV18 to TRBJ1-4, with a weak D call TRBD1 (5 bases). Per germline, CDR1 KGHSH and CDR2 LQKENI. V lost 4 bases and J 5 bases, leaving 14 bases between the germline ends. The CDR3 has 15 amino acids. The CDR3 loop reads CASSHIDSRNEKLFF. In nucleotides, the CDR3 is TGTGCCAGCTCACACATAGACAGCCGGAATGAAAAACTGTTTTTT.